This T cell receptor (beta chain) came from a study of OX40 agonist ivuxolimab in advanced cancers. About the research overall: A history of anti-PD-1, anti-PD-L1 or anti-CTLA-4 therapy was acceptable, and over 35% had some.

V gave up 1 base and J gave up 3 bases; unmatched junction bases: 9. The germline gives CDR1 SGHDN, CDR2 FVKESK. The length of the CDR3 is 17 residues. Points on this clone: Its matching antigen is unknown.

The repertoire was sequenced with immunoSEQ multiplex PCR; TCRdb's copy has only in-frame clones and lacks some. Found here are tens of thousands of clones, 87% of them singletons; the top ten hold 0.35%. Study-level results: Some of the nonresponding patients also showed low levels of normalized T-cell clonal expansion.

The receptor's source is an adult with an advanced solid tumor such as melanoma, head and neck, liver or kidney cancer. The sequences come from CD4+ or CD8+ T cells sorted from blood, collected in a trial of the OX40 agonist ivuxolimab. The chain uses TRBV14 and TRBJ1-5; 7 bases are shared with TRBD1. Here the CDR3 DNA reads TGTGCCAGCAGCCAAGGGAGACAGGGTATATTCAATCAGCCCCAGCATTTT. Protein sequence: CASSQGRQGIFNQPQHF.